This passage covers 23 T cell receptor beta chains from one sample sequenced in a study of T cells in Graves' hyperthyroidism and ophthalmopathy. There were TCR beta CDR3 regions amplified from RNA transcripts. The study used the HTBI primer set for a first-round RT-PCR of the TCR CDR3. TCRdb reanalysed the multiplex PCR reads using MiXCR and keeps one entry per CDR3 protein. Here the sample spans about 500,000 distinct CDR3 sequences, over 35% being singletons. Sequencing input: peripheral blood or thyroid tissue (not recorded which). Receptors originate from an adult woman with Graves' disease, either hyperthyroidism or ophthalmopathy (not recorded which).

There are a few counts of this clonotype. The chain combines TRBV10-3 with TRBJ1-1; the match to TRBD1 covers 7 bases. This CDR3 contains 15 residues. V gave up 3 bases and J gave up 4 bases; unmatched junction bases: 8. Per the germline V gene, CDR1 is ENHRY and CDR2 is SYGVKD. The CDR3 DNA sequence: TGTGCCATCAGTGACATTTCAGGGGGGGTCACTGAAGCTTTCTTT. Protein sequence: CAISDISGGVTEAFF.

V gene TRBV28 combines with J gene TRBJ1-2; possibly TRBD1 for D (6 bases). V was cut by 3 bases and J by 3 bases, with 14 bases left in between. In germline, CDR1 is MDHEN, CDR2 SYDVKM. This CDR3 region has 15 residues. As DNA, the CDR3 is TGTGCCAGCAGTTTGGGGGGCGCCGGGGACTATGGCTACACCTTC. This sequence encodes CASSLGGAGDYGYTF.

The V and J genes are TRBV7-2 and TRBJ2-7; D is uncertain. Germline CDR1 reads SGHTA; CDR2 reads FQGNSA. There are 14 residues in the CDR3. Between the trimmed V and J ends, which lost 3 bases and 2 bases, there was a span of 11 bases. The CDR3 DNA sequence: TGTGCCAGCAGCTTCCTCGGGCCCGCCTACGAGCAGTACTTC. It yields the protein CASSFLGPAYEQYF.

This clonotype was seen at least ten times. V is TRBV7-9 and J is TRBJ2-7, with D possibly TRBD1 on 5 matching bases. The germline gives CDR1 SEHNR, CDR2 FQNEAQ (reference sequence). V was shortened by 1 base and J by 5 bases, with 18 bases between the two germline ends. The CDR3 is 16 residues long. The CDR3 here is CASSLGFPGKLDEQYF. CDR3 nucleotide sequence: TGTGCCAGCAGCTTAGGGTTCCCAGGGAAGCTCGACGAGCAGTACTTC.

In its sample, this clonotype was seen a few times. The chain uses TRBV6-1 and TRBJ1-5; 7 bases map to TRBD1. Germline-derived CDR1 and CDR2 are MNHNS and SASEGT. This CDR3 is built from 14 residues. Unmatched junction bases numbered 6, after V lost 6 bases and J lost 4 bases. The CDR3: CASRIDRANQPQHF. For the CDR3, the DNA is TGTGCCAGCAGGATCGACAGGGCTAATCAGCCCCAGCATTTT.

The table lists this clonotype with many counts. The rearrangement links TRBV20-1 to TRBJ1-5; TRBD1 matches 10 bases. J gave up 9 bases and V 4 bases, and 9 bases lay outside the gene matches. Germline assignment: CDR1 DFQATT and CDR2 SNEGSKA (reference sequence). The CDR3 has 14 residues. The DNA of the CDR3 is TGCAGTGCTAAGACAGGGGGCTCGGGATTGCCCCAGCATTTT. This codes for CSAKTGGSGLPQHF.

The V call is TRBV7-2, the J call TRBJ2-1; D not resolved. This CDR3 region has 13 residues. The germline CDR1 and CDR2 sequences are SGHTA and FQGNSA. Trimming took 0 bases from V and 4 from J, leaving 4 bases between them. Written as DNA, the CDR3 is TGTGCCAGCAGCTTAGCCGCATACAATGAGCAGTTCTTC. It yields the protein CASSLAAYNEQFF.

The chain uses TRBV19 and TRBJ1-2, with a tentative D call TRBD1 (6 bases). The CDR3 covers 12 residues. Germline V gene sequence: CDR1 LNHDA, CDR2 SQIVND (reference sequence). Trimming stripped 6 bases from V and 6 bases from J, with 11 bases between. CDR3 nucleotides: TGTGCCAGTAGGGGCGGACAGCATGGCTACACCTTC. As protein: CASRGGQHGYTF.

The V and J genes are TRBV12-3 or TRBV12-4 and TRBJ1-4, with 10 bases that match TRBD1. J was trimmed by 8 bases and V by 6 bases; bases with no gene match: 9. The CDR3 has 15 residues. The DNA of the CDR3 is TGTGCCAGCAGATCCTCCGGGACAGGGGTCGAAAAACTGTTTTTT. It is translated as CASRSSGTGVEKLFF.

This chain joins TRBV5-1 and TRBJ2-5; no reliable D call. V lost 3 bases and J lost 0, with 12 bases in between. This CDR3 comprises 15 residues. Germline V CDR1 and CDR2: SGHRS, YFSETQ. The CDR3 nucleotides read TGCGCCAGCAGCTGGATGCCGGGCTACCAAGAGACCCAGTACTTC. Amino acids: CASSWMPGYQETQYF.

This clonotype has ten or more counts. CDR3 sequence (DNA): TGTGCCAGCAGCTTGAACGTGGGTGATGGCTACACCTTC. It encodes CASSLNVGDGYTF. The chain links TRBV28 to TRBJ1-2; D unresolved. The germline V gene encodes CDR1 MDHEN and CDR2 SYDVKM. Deletions cut 6 bases from V and 6 bases from J, with 14 bases between. The CDR3 has 13 amino acids.

This chain links TRBV29-1 with TRBJ1-1; possibly TRBD1 for D (5 bases). The V end lost 1 base, the J end lost 1 base, and 13 bases lay between the germline ends. The CDR3 consists of 15 residues. CDR1 is SQVTM and CDR2 is ANQGSEA in the germline V gene. As DNA, the CDR3 is TGCAGCGTTGAAGCGTTGGACACTTGGAACACTGAAGCTTTCTTT. It codes for CSVEALDTWNTEAFF.

The chain employs TRBV6-6 and TRBJ1-1; 7 positions match TRBD1. J lost 5 bases, V lost 5 bases, and 5 bases had no gene match. The germline V gene encodes CDR1 MNHNY and CDR2 SVGAGI (reference sequence). The CDR3 runs 13 residues. This CDR3 is CASSPIRGTEAFF. The CDR3 bases are TGTGCCAGCAGTCCCATCAGGGGGACTGAAGCTTTCTTT.

The rearrangement joins TRBV10-3 to TRBJ2-7, with 10 nucleotides matching TRBD2. This CDR3 region has 13 residues. J lost 2 bases, V lost 10 bases, and 5 bases had no gene match. Germline assignment: CDR1 ENHRY and CDR2 SYGVKD. The CDR3 is CATGLAETYEQYF. CDR3 sequence (DNA): TGTGCCACAGGACTAGCGGAGACCTACGAGCAGTACTTC.

The rearrangement links TRBV7-2 to TRBJ1-2, with 10 bases matching TRBD1. V was pared by 5 bases and J by 3 bases, with 12 bases of the junction left unmatched. Per germline, CDR1 SGHTA and CDR2 FQGNSA. The CDR3 covers 17 residues. This CDR3 is CASSAEGAGTGDYGYTF. The CDR3 DNA sequence: TGTGCCAGCAGCGCAGAGGGGGCCGGGACAGGGGACTATGGCTACACCTTC.

This clonotype was observed at least ten times. The chain carries TRBV9 and TRBJ1-3; D is unresolved. The CDR3 is made up of 15 amino acids. Per germline, CDR1 SGDLS and CDR2 YYNGEE. V lost 0 bases, J lost 3 bases, and 10 bases lay in between. The chain's CDR3 is CASSVEWVVGNTIYF. The CDR3 DNA reads TGTGCCAGCAGCGTAGAGTGGGTGGTTGGAAACACCATATATTTT.

The CDR3 nucleotides are TGTGCCACCAGCGCAACAGGAAACATTCAGTACTTC. It is translated as CATSATGNIQYF. V is TRBV15 and J is TRBJ2-4; D perhaps matches TRBD1 (5 bases). The germline V and J ends were trimmed by 5 bases and 6 bases, with 8 bases remaining between them. Germline V lookup: CDR1 LNHNV, CDR2 YYDKDF (reference sequence). The CDR3 sequence is 12 residues long.

This clonotype was recorded many times. The rearrangement links TRBV4-1 to TRBJ2-5; D assignment may be TRBD1 or TRBD2 (5 bases each). Germline V gene lookup returns CDR1 MGHRA and CDR2 YSYEKL. Trimming removed 0 bases at V and 5 bases at J, with 10 bases between. The CDR3 sequence is 14 residues long. In nucleotides, the CDR3 is TGCGCCAGCAGCCAAGACAGTTGGGGGGAGACCCAGTACTTC. This sequence encodes CASSQDSWGETQYF.

This clonotype came up many times. Germline is not matched at one junction end, which may reflect a read error. J is TRBJ1-4 and V is TRBV19, with a possible D match to TRBD1 (6 bases). Germline CDR1 and CDR2: LNHDA and SQIVND (reference sequence). The CDR3 is 14 amino acids. The CDR3, as DNA: TGTGCCAGTAGTAGCAGGGGACGAAATGAAAAGCTGTTTTTT. Translated, it gives CASSSRGRNEKLFF.

This clonotype was seen repeatedly, ten times or more. The genes are TRBV20-1 and TRBJ1-5, with D possibly being TRBD1 (5 bases). CDR1 is DFQATT and CDR2 is SNEGSKA in the germline V gene (reference sequence). The CDR3 extends over 16 amino acids. Trimming took 6 bases from V and 5 from J, leaving 23 bases between them. DNA for the CDR3: TGCAGTGCCGTAGGTGATATGGGGGGATTCTATCAGCCCCAGCATTTT. This translates into CSAVGDMGGFYQPQHF.

This CDR3 reads CASSQTSGSVTGELFF. The CDR3 coding sequence is TGTGCCAGCAGCCAGACTAGCGGGAGTGTTACCGGGGAGCTGTTTTTT. The chain combines TRBV7-4 with TRBJ2-2; 12 bases fit TRBD2. The CDR3 consists of 16 residues. Germline lookup yields CDR1 SGHVT and CDR2 SQSDAQ. The ends lost 5 bases at V and 5 bases at J; junction bases unmatched: 6.

The V gene is TRBV20-1, the J gene TRBJ1-2; 8 bases are shared with TRBD1. The CDR3 totals 17 residues. J lost 2 bases, V lost 6 bases, and 17 bases had no gene match. Germline V CDR1 and CDR2: DFQATT, SNEGSKA (reference sequence). CDR3 sequence: CSASSFPSDRANYGYTF. The CDR3 DNA reads as TGCAGTGCCAGCAGTTTCCCCTCGGACAGGGCAAACTATGGCTACACCTTC.

The V gene is TRBV28, the J gene TRBJ1-2; D unclear. V was trimmed by 11 bases and J by 2 bases, leaving 18 bases between them. CDR1 and CDR2 from the germline V gene are MDHEN and SYDVKM. CDR3 length: 14 amino acids. CDR3 protein: CAHMEPKGNYGYTF. CDR3 coding DNA: TGTGCCCACATGGAACCCAAAGGGAACTATGGCTACACCTTC.